Presented here are 29 T cell receptor beta chains from one specimen sequenced in a study of blood T cell repertoires in COVID-19. Method: immunoSEQ multiplex PCR; TCRdb's copy keeps in-frame clones and lacks some. The table has about 300,000 clones, over 85% seen once. Sequencing was performed on PBMCs or T cells enriched from blood (not recorded which). Every receptor here comes from a woman in her forties or fifties who had been exposed to COVID-19.

V and J are TRBV11-2 and TRBJ1-1, with a tentative D call TRBD1 (6 bases). The CDR3 totals 11 residues. The V and J ends lost 6 bases and 9 bases respectively, with 11 bases between them. From germline, CDR1 is SGHAT and CDR2 FQNNGV. CDR3 sequence (DNA): TGTGCCAGCAGTTTACAGGGTAAAGCTTTCTTT. It codes for CASSLQGKAFF.

This chain joins TRBV5-1 and TRBJ2-1; 12 positions match TRBD2. The CDR3 spans 16 residues. V trimming: 4 bases; J trimming: 0 bases; junction bases outside the gene matches: 2. The germline V gene has CDR1 SGHRS and CDR2 YFSETQ. DNA of the CDR3: TGCGCCAGCAGCGAGACTAGCGGGGGCTCCTACAATGAGCAGTTCTTC. It translates to CASSETSGGSYNEQFF.

This clone was seen a handful of times. Other DNA sequences of this sample code for an identical CDR3. The rearrangement uses TRBV7-9 and TRBJ1-5; D remains unclear. This CDR3 comprises 14 residues. Germline-derived CDR1 and CDR2 are SEHNR and FQNEAQ (reference sequence). V was trimmed by 1 base and J by 3 bases, leaving 7 bases between them. CDR3: CASSLGQNNQPQHF. CDR3 nucleotide sequence: TGTGCCAGCAGCTTAGGGCAGAACAATCAGCCCCAGCATTTT.

This chain joins TRBV5-5 and TRBJ1-3, with D uncertain. This CDR3 is built from 16 residues. V lost 3 bases and J lost 9, with 22 bases in between. Germline loops: CDR1 SGHKS, CDR2 YYEKEE (reference sequence). CDR3 sequence: CASSSVPLGQRVTIYF. CDR3 sequence (DNA): TGTGCCAGCAGCTCAGTCCCGCTCGGGCAGAGGGTCACCATATATTTT.

The chain carries TRBV5-1 and TRBJ1-4; D unresolved. Trimming took off 1 base at V and 8 bases at J, with 9 bases between the two ends. Germline lookup yields CDR1 SGHRS and CDR2 YFSETQ. This CDR3 is built from 13 residues. CDR3 in DNA: TGCGCCAGCAGCTTGCAGGCTACAGAAAAACTGTTTTTT. Amino acids: CASSLQATEKLFF.

The V call is TRBV4-2, the J call TRBJ1-6; tentative D call: TRBD1 (6 bases). The CDR3 is made up of 14 amino acids. Trimming stripped 1 base from V and 5 bases from J, with 6 bases between. In germline, CDR1 is LGHNA, CDR2 YNFKEQ. CDR3 loop: CASSQGQDNSPLHF. In DNA, the CDR3 is TGTGCCAGCAGCCAAGGACAGGATAATTCACCCCTCCACTTT.

The CDR3 DNA reads as TGTGCCAGCAGCCTGGGGGACAGGGGGAACAATGAGCAGTTCTTC. Residues: CASSLGDRGNNEQFF. The rearrangement joins TRBV7-9 to TRBJ2-1; 11 nucleotides align to TRBD1. Germline CDR1 reads SEHNR; CDR2 reads FQNEAQ (reference sequence). The ends lost 5 bases at V and 5 bases at J; junction bases unmatched: 5. The CDR3 covers 15 residues.

This clone is a singleton in its sample. The genes are TRBV5-1 and TRBJ1-3; no clear D gene. The CDR3 is 12 amino acids. The V and J ends lost 3 bases and 4 bases respectively, with 5 bases between them. Germline V gives CDR1 SGHRS, CDR2 YFSETQ. The CDR3 DNA reads TGCGCCAGCAGCTCGGGGGGAAACACCATATATTTT. Its protein is CASSSGGNTIYF.

The rearrangement joins TRBV27 to TRBJ1-4, with TRBD1 matching over 8 bases. There are 15 residues in the CDR3. V was pared by 3 bases and J by 5 bases, with 5 bases of the junction left unmatched. CDR1 is MNHEY and CDR2 is SMNVEV in the germline V gene (reference sequence). The CDR3 here is CASSFLQGGNEKLFF. The CDR3 DNA sequence: TGTGCCAGCAGTTTCTTACAGGGGGGAAATGAAAAACTGTTTTTT.

The CDR3 sequence is CASRGLAGLRETQYF. The CDR3 bases are TGTGCCAGCAGGGGACTAGCGGGGCTACGCGAGACCCAGTACTTC. This chain uses TRBV6-5 with TRBJ2-5, with 13 positions matching TRBD2. V was pared by 6 bases and J by 5 bases, with 6 bases of the junction left unmatched. The germline V gene has CDR1 MNHEY and CDR2 SVGAGI. The length of the CDR3 is 15 residues.

This chain joins TRBV5-1 and TRBJ1-4; no reliable D call. V gave up 0 bases and J gave up 8 bases, with 20 bases separating them. Germline V gives CDR1 SGHRS, CDR2 YFSETQ. This CDR3 is 17 amino acids long. The CDR3 bases are TGCGCCAGCAGCTTGGCCTTGAGGGAGGGCGGCAAAGAAAAACTGTTTTTT. This codes for CASSLALREGGKEKLFF.

The rearrangement uses TRBV23-1 and TRBJ1-1; 8 positions match TRBD1. TRBV23-1 is an ORF, with its function uncertain. The CDR3 has 16 amino acids. The ends lost 3 bases at V and 2 bases at J; junction bases unmatched: 8. The CDR3, as DNA: TGCGCCAGCAGTCAGAAAGAGGGACAGGTAAACACTGAAGCTTTCTTT. Encoded protein: CASSQKEGQVNTEAFF.

This clone was observed a handful of times. The chain is built from TRBV7-2 and TRBJ1-2; maybe TRBD1 (6 bases). Trimming shortened V by 5 bases and J by 4 bases, and 14 bases separated the two germline ends. Looked up from germline, CDR1 is SGHTA and CDR2 is FQGNSA. CDR3 size: 14 residues. The CDR3: CASSLQGGSYGYTF. In DNA, the CDR3 is TGTGCCAGCAGCCTACAAGGGGGTAGCTATGGCTACACCTTC.

The gene calls are TRBV28 and TRBJ2-5; 10 nucleotides match TRBD1. Looked up from germline, CDR1 is MDHEN and CDR2 is SYDVKM. V gave up 6 bases and J gave up 5 bases; unmatched junction bases: 15. This CDR3 contains 17 residues. The CDR3 DNA reads TGTGCCAGCAGCTCAAGCCCGGGACAGGGGAAGGGGGAGACCCAGTACTTC. Amino acids: CASSSSPGQGKGETQYF. The entire variable domain, with the rest obtained from reference TRBV28 and TRBJ2-5, is as follows: DVKVTQSSRYLVKRTGEKVFLECVQDMDHENMFWYRQDPGLGLRLIYFSYDVKMKEKGDIPEGYSVSREKKERFSLILESASTNQTSMYLCASSSSPGQGKGETQYFGPGTRLLVL.

This sequence joins TRBV4-1 and TRBJ1-2; D gene unclear. Germline lookup yields CDR1 MGHRA and CDR2 YSYEKL. The CDR3 length is 11 residues. V lost 5 bases and J 6 bases, leaving 7 bases between the germline ends. CDR3: CASSNRDGYTF. CDR3 in DNA: TGCGCCAGCAGCAACAGAGATGGCTACACCTTC.

The J gene is TRBJ2-3, the V gene TRBV5-5; 8 bases are a match to TRBD1. CDR1 is SGHKS, CDR2 YYEKEE, per germline (reference sequence). J gave up 2 bases and V 3 bases, and 5 bases lay outside the gene matches. This CDR3 region has 15 residues. The CDR3 sequence is CASSSDRGATDTQYF. The DNA for the CDR3 is TGTGCCAGCAGCTCCGACAGGGGAGCCACAGATACGCAGTATTTT.

This sequence joins TRBV5-1 and TRBJ1-2; D is uncertain. The CDR3 length is 14 residues. The V and J ends lost 0 bases and 8 bases respectively, with 14 bases between them. CDR1 and CDR2 (germline): SGHRS, YFSETQ. CDR3: CASSLEAARRGYTF. DNA for the CDR3: TGCGCCAGCAGCTTGGAGGCAGCTCGGAGGGGCTACACCTTC.

In this sample, this clone turned up a few times. The genes are TRBV27 and TRBJ1-1; 7 positions agree with TRBD1. V dropped 7 bases and J dropped 2; count of bases not matched to a gene: 7. Germline CDR1 reads MNHEY; CDR2 reads SMNVEV (reference sequence). There are 14 residues in the CDR3. In nucleotides, the CDR3 is TGTGCCAGCAACCGACAGGGACCAAACACTGAAGCTTTCTTT. It yields the protein CASNRQGPNTEAFF.

The V and J genes are TRBV2 and TRBJ1-6; 8 positions agree with TRBD1. The CDR3 spans 14 residues. Trimming cost V 7 bases and J 8 bases; bases outside gene matches: 7. Germline assignment: CDR1 SNHLY and CDR2 FYNNEI. This CDR3 reads CASTPDRVYSPLHF. The CDR3, as DNA: TGTGCCAGCACCCCGGACAGGGTGTATTCACCCCTCCACTTT. The full variable domain, completed using reference TRBV2 and TRBJ1-6, is EPEVTQTPSHQVTQMGQEVILRCVPISNHLYFYWYRQILGQKVEFLVSFYNNEISEKSEIFDDQFSVERPDGSNFTLKIRSTKLEDSAMYFCASTPDRVYSPLHFGNGTRLTVT.

Written as DNA, the CDR3 is TGTGCCTTTACGGGACAGGGGGATTCACCCCTCCACTTT. It encodes CAFTGQGDSPLHF. The chain uses TRBV30 and TRBJ1-6; 11 nucleotides match TRBD1. The CDR3 totals 13 residues. Per germline, CDR1 GTSNPN and CDR2 SVGIG (reference sequence). The ends lost 7 bases at V and 8 bases at J; junction bases unmatched: 4.

V gene TRBV27 combines with J gene TRBJ1-1, with D uncertain. CDR3 size: 13 residues. V dropped 2 bases and J dropped 7 bases, with 11 bases sitting between them. Germline CDR1 MNHEY, CDR2 SMNVEV (reference sequence). This chain's CDR3 is CASSLGRGSEAFF. The CDR3 region has the DNA TGTGCCAGCAGTTTAGGACGGGGTAGTGAAGCTTTCTTT.

In its sample, this clone was seen a few times. The J gene is TRBJ1-1, the V gene TRBV5-1, with D possibly TRBD1 on 5 matching bases. CDR1 SGHRS and CDR2 YFSETQ come from the germline V gene. V was trimmed by 0 bases and J by 5 bases, leaving 11 bases between them. The CDR3 runs to 14 residues. The CDR3 DNA reads as TGCGCCAGCAGCTTGGTGGGGGGTGGTACTGAAGCTTTCTTT. Its translation: CASSLVGGGTEAFF.

The chain joins TRBV18 to TRBJ2-1; TRBD2 matches 7 bases. This CDR3 region has 16 residues. The trim removed 6 bases at V and 8 bases at J, leaving 16 bases unmatched. Germline CDR1 reads KGHSH; CDR2 reads LQKENI. The CDR3 sequence is CASSLAGVFPRDEQFF. CDR3 in DNA: TGTGCCAGCTCCCTGGCGGGGGTATTCCCTCGGGATGAGCAGTTCTTC. The full variable domain, in which reference TRBV18 and TRBJ2-1 provide the parts outside the CDR3, is NAGVMQNPRHLVRRRGQEARLRCSPMKGHSHVYWYRQLPEEGLKFMVYLQKENIIDESGMPKERFSAEFPKEGPSILRIQQVVRGDSAAYFCASSLAGVFPRDEQFFGPGTRLTVL.

This chain joins TRBV14 and TRBJ2-1; 12 positions agree with TRBD2. The CDR3 runs to 18 residues. V trimming: 0 bases; J trimming: 10 bases; junction bases outside the gene matches: 13. CDR1 is SGHDN, CDR2 FVKESK, per germline. CDR3 in amino acids: CASSQDQWLAGGQGEQFF. CDR3 DNA: TGTGCCAGCAGCCAAGATCAATGGCTAGCGGGGGGGCAAGGGGAGCAGTTCTTC.

This chain connects TRBV28 to TRBJ1-1; a weak D match, TRBD1 (6 bases). Germline CDR1 is MDHEN and CDR2 is SYDVKM. V lost 6 bases and J 3 bases, leaving 20 bases between the germline ends. This CDR3 region has 16 residues. The CDR3: CASSLTGQQGYTEAFF. DNA for the CDR3: TGTGCCAGCAGCTTGACTGGACAGCAGGGGTACACTGAAGCTTTCTTT. Full variable domain (outside the CDR3, taken from reference TRBV28 and TRBJ1-1): DVKVTQSSRYLVKRTGEKVFLECVQDMDHENMFWYRQDPGLGLRLIYFSYDVKMKEKGDIPEGYSVSREKKERFSLILESASTNQTSMYLCASSLTGQQGYTEAFFGQGTRLTVV.

The rearrangement uses TRBV28 and TRBJ2-3, with 10 bases identical to TRBD2. The length of the CDR3 is 18 residues. V dropped 7 bases and J dropped 0; count of bases not matched to a gene: 13. CDR1 is MDHEN, CDR2 SYDVKM, per germline. This CDR3 reads CASIPARGSGGSTDTQYF. CDR3 in DNA: TGTGCCAGCATTCCCGCCCGGGGTAGCGGGGGGAGCACAGATACGCAGTATTTT.

The V and J genes are TRBV5-6 and TRBJ2-7, with 9 bases lining up with TRBD1. Per the germline V gene, CDR1 is SGHDT and CDR2 is YYEEEE. This CDR3 comprises 17 residues. The V gene end was trimmed by 4 bases and the J gene end by 5 bases; junction bases not matched to a gene: 16. This CDR3 is CASSRRGLWDRAHEQYF. In nucleotides, the CDR3 is TGTGCCAGCAGCCGCCGAGGGTTGTGGGACAGGGCCCACGAGCAGTACTTC.

The V gene is TRBV11-2, the J gene TRBJ1-4, with 10 bases aligning to TRBD1. V lost 6 bases to trimming and J lost 10 bases; unmatched junction nucleotides: 11. The CDR3 covers 15 residues. Germline loops: CDR1 SGHAT, CDR2 FQNNGV. The CDR3 coding sequence is TGTGCCAGCAGACAACCGGGGACAGGGGTTGGAAAACTGTTTTTT. Translation gives CASRQPGTGVGKLFF.

The chain carries TRBV11-2 and TRBJ1-2; the match to TRBD1 covers 7 bases. The CDR3 runs to 14 residues. Germline values: CDR1 SGHAT, CDR2 FQNNGV. J was trimmed by 4 bases and V by 1 base; bases with no gene match: 3. The CDR3 reads CASSLGQGTYGYTF. The CDR3 DNA sequence: TGTGCCAGCAGCTTAGGACAGGGTACCTATGGCTACACCTTC. Full variable domain (remainder filled in from reference TRBV11-2 and TRBJ1-2): EAGVAQSPRYKIIEKRQSVAFWCNPISGHATLYWYQQILGQGPKLLIQFQNNGVVDDSQLPKDRFSAERLKGVDSTLKIQPAKLEDSAVYLCASSLGQGTYGYTFGSGTRLTVV.